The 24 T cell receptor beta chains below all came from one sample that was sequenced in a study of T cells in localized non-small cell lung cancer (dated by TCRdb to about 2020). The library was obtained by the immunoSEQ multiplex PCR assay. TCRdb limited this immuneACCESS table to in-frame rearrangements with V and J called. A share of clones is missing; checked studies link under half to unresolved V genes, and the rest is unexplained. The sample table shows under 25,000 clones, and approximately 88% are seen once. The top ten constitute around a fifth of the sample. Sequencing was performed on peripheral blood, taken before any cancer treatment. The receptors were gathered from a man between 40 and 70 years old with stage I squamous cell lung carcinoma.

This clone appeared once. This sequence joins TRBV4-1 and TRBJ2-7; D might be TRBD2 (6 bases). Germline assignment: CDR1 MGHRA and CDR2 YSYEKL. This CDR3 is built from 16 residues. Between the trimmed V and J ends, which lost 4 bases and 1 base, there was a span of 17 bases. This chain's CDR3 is CASSPARWGESYEQYF. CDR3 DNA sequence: TGCGCCAGCAGCCCGGCCAGGTGGGGGGAATCCTACGAGCAGTACTTC.

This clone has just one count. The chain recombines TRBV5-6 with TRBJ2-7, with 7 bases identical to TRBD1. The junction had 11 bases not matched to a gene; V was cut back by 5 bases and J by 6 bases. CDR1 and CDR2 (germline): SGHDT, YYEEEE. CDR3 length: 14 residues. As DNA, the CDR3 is TGTGCCAGCAGGAGGATCAAGGCAGGGGGCGAGCAGTACTTC. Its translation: CASRRIKAGGEQYF.

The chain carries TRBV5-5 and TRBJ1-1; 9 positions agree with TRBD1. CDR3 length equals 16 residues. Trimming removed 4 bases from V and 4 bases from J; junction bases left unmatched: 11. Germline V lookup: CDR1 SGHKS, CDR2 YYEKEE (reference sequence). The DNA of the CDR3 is TGTGCCAGCAGCCATCCCGGGACAGGGCTGGGCACTGAAGCTTTCTTT. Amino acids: CASSHPGTGLGTEAFF.

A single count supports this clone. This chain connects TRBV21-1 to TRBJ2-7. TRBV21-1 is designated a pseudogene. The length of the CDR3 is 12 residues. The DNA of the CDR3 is TGTGCCAGCAGCAAAGTGGGCTACGAGCAGTACTTC. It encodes CASSKVGYEQYF.

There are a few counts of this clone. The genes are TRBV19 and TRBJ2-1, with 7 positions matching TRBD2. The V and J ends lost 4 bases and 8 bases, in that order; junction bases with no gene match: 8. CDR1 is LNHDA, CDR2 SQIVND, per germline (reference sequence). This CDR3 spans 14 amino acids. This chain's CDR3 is CASSRTRMAYEQFF. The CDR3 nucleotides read TGTGCCAGTAGTAGGACTAGAATGGCCTATGAGCAGTTCTTC. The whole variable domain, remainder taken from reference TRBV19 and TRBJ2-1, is DGGITQSPKYLFRKEGQNVTLSCEQNLNHDAMYWYRQDPGQGLRLIYYSQIVNDFQKGDIAEGYSVSREKKESFPLTVTSAQKNPTAFYLCASSRTRMAYEQFFGPGTRLTVL.

Here the CDR3 reads CASRGGGRTEAFF. DNA of the CDR3: TGTGCCAGCAGGGGGGGCGGTCGGACTGAAGCTTTCTTT. This chain uses TRBV28 with TRBJ1-1, with D possibly TRBD1 on 6 matching bases. Trimming stripped 6 bases from V and 5 bases from J, with 13 bases between. This CDR3 comprises 13 residues. Germline CDR1 is MDHEN and CDR2 is SYDVKM.

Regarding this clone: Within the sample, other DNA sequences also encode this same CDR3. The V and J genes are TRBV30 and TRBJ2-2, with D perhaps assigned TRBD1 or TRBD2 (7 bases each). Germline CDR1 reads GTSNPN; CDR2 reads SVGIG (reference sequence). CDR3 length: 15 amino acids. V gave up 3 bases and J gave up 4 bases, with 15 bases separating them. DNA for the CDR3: TGTGCCTGGAGGGGGGGGGACAGACCCACCGGGGAGCTGTTTTTT. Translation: CAWRGGDRPTGELFF.

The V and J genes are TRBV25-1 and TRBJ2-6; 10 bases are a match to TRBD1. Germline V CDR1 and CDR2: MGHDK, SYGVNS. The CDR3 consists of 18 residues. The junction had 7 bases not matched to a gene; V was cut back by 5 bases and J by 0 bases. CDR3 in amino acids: CASSFTGTGVSGANVLTF. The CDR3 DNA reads TGTGCCAGCAGTTTTACCGGGACAGGGGTCTCTGGGGCCAACGTCCTGACTTTC.

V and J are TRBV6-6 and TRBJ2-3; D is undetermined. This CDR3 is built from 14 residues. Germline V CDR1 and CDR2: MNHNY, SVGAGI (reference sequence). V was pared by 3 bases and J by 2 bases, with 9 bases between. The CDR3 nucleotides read TGTGCCAGCAGTTATCGTATCTTCACAGATACGCAGTATTTT. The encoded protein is CASSYRIFTDTQYF.

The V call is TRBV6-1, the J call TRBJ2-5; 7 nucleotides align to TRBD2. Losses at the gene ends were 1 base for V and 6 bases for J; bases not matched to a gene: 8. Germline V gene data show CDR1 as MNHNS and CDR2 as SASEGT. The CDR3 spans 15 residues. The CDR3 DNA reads TGTGCCAGCAGTGAAGTCGGCGGGGGAGGACAGACCCAGTACTTC. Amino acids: CASSEVGGGGQTQYF.

The CDR3 loop is CASRTGAISYNSPLHF. The CDR3 bases are TGTGCCAGCAGGACGGGGGCAATCTCCTATAATTCACCCCTCCACTTT. The chain employs TRBV27 and TRBJ1-6, with TRBD1 as a possible D gene (6 bases). The germline CDR1 and CDR2 sequences are MNHEY and SMNVEV (reference sequence). The CDR3 length is 16 residues. The germline V and J ends were trimmed by 6 bases and 0 bases, with 12 bases remaining between them.

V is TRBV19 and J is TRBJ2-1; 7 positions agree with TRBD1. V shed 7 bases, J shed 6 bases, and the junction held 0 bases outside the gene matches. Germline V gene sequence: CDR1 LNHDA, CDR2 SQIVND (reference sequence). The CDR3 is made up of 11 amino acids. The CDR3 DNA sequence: TGTGCCAGTACAGGGGGCAATGAGCAGTTCTTC. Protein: CASTGGNEQFF. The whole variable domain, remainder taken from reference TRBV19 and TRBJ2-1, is DGGITQSPKYLFRKEGQNVTLSCEQNLNHDAMYWYRQDPGQGLRLIYYSQIVNDFQKGDIAEGYSVSREKKESFPLTVTSAQKNPTAFYLCASTGGNEQFFGPGTRLTVL.

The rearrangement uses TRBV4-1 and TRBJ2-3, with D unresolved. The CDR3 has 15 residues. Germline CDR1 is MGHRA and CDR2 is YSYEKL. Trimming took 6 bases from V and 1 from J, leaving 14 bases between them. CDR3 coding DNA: TGCGCCAGCAGTCCTCTTAACACCCGCACAGATACGCAGTATTTT. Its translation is CASSPLNTRTDTQYF.

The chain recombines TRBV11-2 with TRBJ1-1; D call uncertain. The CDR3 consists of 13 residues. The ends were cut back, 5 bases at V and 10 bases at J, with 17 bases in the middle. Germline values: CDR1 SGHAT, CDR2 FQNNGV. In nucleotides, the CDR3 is TGTGCCAGCAGCCTCTCGACGGTAATGGGAGCTTTCTTT. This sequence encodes CASSLSTVMGAFF.

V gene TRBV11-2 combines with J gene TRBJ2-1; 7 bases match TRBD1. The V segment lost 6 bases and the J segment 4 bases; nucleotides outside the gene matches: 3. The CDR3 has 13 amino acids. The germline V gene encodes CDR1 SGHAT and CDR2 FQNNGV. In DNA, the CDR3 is TGTGCCAGCAGATTGGGACAGTACAATGAGCAGTTCTTC. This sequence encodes CASRLGQYNEQFF. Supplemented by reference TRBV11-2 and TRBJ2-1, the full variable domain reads EAGVAQSPRYKIIEKRQSVAFWCNPISGHATLYWYQQILGQGPKLLIQFQNNGVVDDSQLPKDRFSAERLKGVDSTLKIQPAKLEDSAVYLCASRLGQYNEQFFGPGTRLTVL.

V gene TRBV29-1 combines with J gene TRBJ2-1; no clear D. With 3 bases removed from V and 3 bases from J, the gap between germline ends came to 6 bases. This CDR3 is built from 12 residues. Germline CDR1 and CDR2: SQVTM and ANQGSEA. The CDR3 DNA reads TGCAGCGTTGATGGGGACTACAATGAGCAGTTCTTC. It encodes CSVDGDYNEQFF.

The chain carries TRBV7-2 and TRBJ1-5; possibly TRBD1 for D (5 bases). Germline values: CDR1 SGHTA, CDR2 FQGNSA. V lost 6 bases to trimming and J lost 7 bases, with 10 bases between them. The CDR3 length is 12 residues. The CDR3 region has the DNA TGTGCCAGCAGTCAACCAGGGCAGCCCCAGCATTTT. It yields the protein CASSQPGQPQHF.

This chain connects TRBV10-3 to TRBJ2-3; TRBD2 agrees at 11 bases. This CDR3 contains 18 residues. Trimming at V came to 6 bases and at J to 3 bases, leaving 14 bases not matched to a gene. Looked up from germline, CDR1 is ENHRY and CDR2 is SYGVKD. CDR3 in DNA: TGTGCCATCAGCTCAGCTAGCGGGGGGCCTGGTTTAACAGATACGCAGTATTTT. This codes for CAISSASGGPGLTDTQYF.

The CDR3 bases are TGCGCCAGCAGCCTCCAGGGGGCCCATAATTCACCCCTCCACTTT. Protein sequence: CASSLQGAHNSPLHF. V usage is TRBV4-1 and J usage is TRBJ1-6, with 8 bases fitting TRBD1. Unmatched junction bases numbered 4, after V lost 4 bases and J lost 5 bases. This CDR3 has 15 amino acids. Germline-derived CDR1 and CDR2 are MGHRA and YSYEKL.

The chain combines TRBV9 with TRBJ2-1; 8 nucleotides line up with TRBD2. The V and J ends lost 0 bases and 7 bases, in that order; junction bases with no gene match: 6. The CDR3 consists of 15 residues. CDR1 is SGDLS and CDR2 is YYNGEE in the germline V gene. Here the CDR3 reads CASSVAGGPSNEQFF. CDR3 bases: TGTGCCAGCAGCGTAGCGGGGGGGCCGAGTAATGAGCAGTTCTTC.

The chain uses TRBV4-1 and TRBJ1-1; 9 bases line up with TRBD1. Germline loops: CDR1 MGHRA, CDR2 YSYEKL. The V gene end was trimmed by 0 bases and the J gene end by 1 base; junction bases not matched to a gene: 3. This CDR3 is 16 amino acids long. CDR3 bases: TGCGCCAGCAGCCAAGACCCGGGACAGGGGAACACTGAAGCTTTCTTT. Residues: CASSQDPGQGNTEAFF.

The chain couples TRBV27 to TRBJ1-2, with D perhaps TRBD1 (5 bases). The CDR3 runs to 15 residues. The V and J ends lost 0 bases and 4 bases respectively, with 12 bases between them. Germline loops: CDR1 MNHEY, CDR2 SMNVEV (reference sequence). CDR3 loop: CASSLSGGVSYGYTF. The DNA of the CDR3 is TGTGCCAGCAGTTTATCGGGGGGAGTTTCCTATGGCTACACCTTC.

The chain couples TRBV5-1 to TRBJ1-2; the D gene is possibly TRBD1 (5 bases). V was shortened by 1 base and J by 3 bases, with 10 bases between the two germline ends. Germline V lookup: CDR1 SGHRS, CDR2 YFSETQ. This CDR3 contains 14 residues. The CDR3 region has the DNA TGCGCCAGCAGCTTGCAGGGCGAAGACTATGGCTACACCTTC. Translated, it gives CASSLQGEDYGYTF.

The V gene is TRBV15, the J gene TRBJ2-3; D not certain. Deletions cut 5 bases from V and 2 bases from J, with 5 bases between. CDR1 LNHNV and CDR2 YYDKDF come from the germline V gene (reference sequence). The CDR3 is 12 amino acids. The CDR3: CATSRYTDTQYF. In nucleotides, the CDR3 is TGTGCCACCAGCCGATACACAGATACGCAGTATTTT.